This T cell receptor (beta chain) was sequenced in a study of blood T cell repertoires in COVID-19. Study information: Italy, Spain and the United States were the sources of the convalescent and acute COVID-19 samples. Nucleic acid was either cDNA or gDNA, and it came from T cells, B-cell-depleted T cells, or PBMCs.

In the original processing: It was from reference gene primer amplification that nucleated cell counts were estimated. Clones were read by immunoSEQ multiplex PCR, and TCRdb kept only the in-frame ones, dropping some. V and J calls and clone size are those listed in that table; D and trimming were worked out from the DNA. The repertoire holds 200,000 to 300,000 clones, with 80% to 85% as singletons. Germline values: CDR1 SGHRS, CDR2 YFSETQ. Trimming cost V 5 bases and J 0 bases; bases outside gene matches: 4. CDR3 size: 15 residues. Material for sequencing was peripheral blood. The gene calls are TRBV5-1 and TRBJ2-1; 8 nucleotides agree with TRBD2. The clonotype was recovered from a man aged 40-49 years with acute or convalescent COVID-19. In nucleotides, the CDR3 is TGCGCCAGCAGTTTTAGCGGGATCTCCTACAATGAGCAGTTCTTC. Translated, it gives CASSFSGISYNEQFF.